This passage covers 29 T cell receptor beta chains from one sample sequenced in a study of shared clonotypes between healthy human individuals. TCRdb's table, derived via immunoSEQ multiplex PCR, lists solely in-frame clones and lacks some. The data contain about 490,000 clones, approximately 78% of them singletons. Sequenced material: PBMCs. The receptor source for this set is a woman aged 40 to 50 in good health. Some clones in this sample may be carry-over from other donors' samples.

This clone has only a few counts. The genes are TRBV23-1 and TRBJ1-1; TRBD1 matches at 9 bases. TRBV23-1 is placed among ORFs of uncertain function. After removal of 0 bases from V and 8 bases from J, the junction contained 4 bases not matched to a gene. CDR3 length equals 14 residues. Written as DNA, the CDR3 is TGCGCCAGCAGTCAATCCGTGACAGGGGGAGAAGCTTTCTTT. This encodes CASSQSVTGGEAFF.

This rearrangement joins TRBV15 to TRBJ2-1; D possibly corresponds to TRBD2 (6 bases). V gave up 0 bases and J gave up 6 bases, with 15 bases separating them. Germline V gene data show CDR1 as LNHNV and CDR2 as YYDKDF (reference sequence). CDR3 size: 16 residues. CDR3 nucleotides: TGTGCCACCAGCAGAGATCGGGGGACCAATATCAATGAGCAGTTCTTC. Translating it yields CATSRDRGTNINEQFF.

This rearrangement joins TRBV6-6 to TRBJ2-7; 11 bases fit TRBD2. Germline values: CDR1 MNHNY, CDR2 SVGAGI (reference sequence). The V and J ends lost 5 bases and 3 bases, in that order; junction bases with no gene match: 6. This CDR3 is built from 15 residues. The CDR3 sequence is CASSRRTSGYYEQYF. DNA of the CDR3: TGTGCCAGCAGTCGCCGGACTAGCGGGTACTACGAGCAGTACTTC.

Only a few counts were recorded for this clone. The chain carries TRBV29-1 and TRBJ1-5; the match to TRBD1 covers 11 bases. CDR1 is SQVTM, CDR2 ANQGSEA, per germline. V was pared by 6 bases and J by 3 bases, with 4 bases of the junction left unmatched. The CDR3 is made up of 14 amino acids. The CDR3 sequence is CSVRTGGANQPQHF. CDR3 sequence (DNA): TGCAGCGTCCGGACAGGGGGCGCCAATCAGCCCCAGCATTTT.

About this clone itself: Other DNA sequences in this sample translate to the same CDR3. The CDR3 here is CASSWGAGELFF. CDR3 sequence (DNA): TGTGCCAGTAGCTGGGGGGCCGGGGAGCTGTTTTTT. This chain uses TRBV19 with TRBJ2-2; tentative D call: TRBD2 (6 bases). The V end lost 6 bases, the J end lost 6 bases, and 8 bases lay between the germline ends. Germline-derived CDR1 and CDR2 are LNHDA and SQIVND (reference sequence). The CDR3 is made up of 12 amino acids. The complete variable domain, with remaining parts taken from reference TRBV19 and TRBJ2-2, reads DGGITQSPKYLFRKEGQNVTLSCEQNLNHDAMYWYRQDPGQGLRLIYYSQIVNDFQKGDIAEGYSVSREKKESFPLTVTSAQKNPTAFYLCASSWGAGELFFGEGSRLTVL.

Concerning this clone itself: This is likely an artifact of a read error, given a far larger clone one base away. The same CDR3 can be traced to other DNA sequences in this sample. V gene TRBV30 combines with J gene TRBJ1-4; D gene unclear. The CDR3 consists of 12 residues. V was trimmed by 3 bases and J by 8 bases, leaving 10 bases between them. The V gene's germline CDR1 is GTSNPN and CDR2 SVGIG (reference sequence). The CDR3 sequence is CAWSPLREKLFF. CDR3 nucleotide sequence: TGTGCCTGGAGCCCCCTGAGGGAAAAACTGTTTTTT.

This clone was seen more than once but under ten times. Other DNA sequences in this specimen translate into the identical CDR3. V and J are TRBV28 and TRBJ2-7; D is perhaps TRBD2 (5 bases). CDR1 and CDR2 (germline): MDHEN, SYDVKM. The CDR3 totals 14 residues. The V end was cut by 5 bases, the J end by 3 bases, with 14 bases between. The CDR3 protein is CASSLPSGIYEQYF. DNA of the CDR3: TGTGCCAGCAGTCTGCCCAGCGGTATCTACGAGCAGTACTTC.

This chain's CDR3 is CAWNRDRDGEKLFF. CDR3 nucleotides: TGTGCCTGGAACAGGGACAGGGACGGTGAAAAACTGTTTTTT. The genes are TRBV30 and TRBJ1-4; 9 nucleotides agree with TRBD1. The CDR3 is 14 residues long. With 4 bases clipped from V and 7 bases from J, the junction kept 7 bases outside the gene matches. Germline CDR1 reads GTSNPN; CDR2 reads SVGIG (reference sequence).

In its sample, this clone was seen many times. The V and J genes are TRBV5-1 and TRBJ2-3, with TRBD2 matching 8 bases. The CDR3 consists of 22 residues. Trimming cost V 0 bases and J 1 base; bases outside gene matches: 22. The germline CDR1 and CDR2 sequences are SGHRS and YFSETQ. The CDR3 sequence is CASSLGQVRGVLSGRGTDTQYF. The CDR3 DNA follows: TGCGCCAGCAGCTTGGGGCAGGTCCGGGGTGTATTAAGCGGGAGAGGCACAGATACGCAGTATTTT.

Many counts were recorded for this clone. V usage is TRBV5-1 and J usage is TRBJ2-5, with D maybe TRBD2 (6 bases). Germline loops: CDR1 SGHRS, CDR2 YFSETQ. This CDR3 is 15 amino acids long. The V end lost 4 bases, the J end lost 9 bases, and 22 bases lay between the germline ends. DNA for the CDR3: TGCGCCAGCAGCACCTCATTCGGGGGTGGAAGGGCCCAGTACTTC. Its protein is CASSTSFGGGRAQYF. Full variable domain (rest looked up from reference TRBV5-1 and TRBJ2-5): KAGVTQTPRYLIKTRGQQVTLSCSPISGHRSVSWYQQTPGQGLQFLFEYFSETQRNKGNFPGRFSGRQFSNSRSEMNVSTLELGDSALYLCASSTSFGGGRAQYFGPGTRLLVL.

V usage is TRBV30 and J usage is TRBJ2-5, with TRBD2 identical over 9 bases. The CDR3 contains 14 residues. With 0 bases clipped from V and 7 bases from J, the junction kept 6 bases outside the gene matches. Germline CDR1 GTSNPN, CDR2 SVGIG (reference sequence). This CDR3 is CAWSVSGGRGTQYF. The CDR3 nucleotides read TGTGCCTGGAGTGTATCAGGCGGGAGGGGGACCCAGTACTTC.

This clone was seen only once. The chain employs TRBV7-2 and TRBJ2-1; weak D call: TRBD2 (5 bases). Trimming removed 0 bases from V and 8 bases from J, with 11 bases in between. In germline, CDR1 is SGHTA, CDR2 FQGNSA. The CDR3 contains 14 residues. CDR3 amino acids: CASSLAFGVYEQFF. DNA of the CDR3: TGTGCCAGCAGCTTAGCATTCGGGGTTTATGAGCAGTTCTTC.

This clone was seen more than once but under ten times. The chain uses TRBV2 and TRBJ2-7; D uncertain. The germline V gene has CDR1 SNHLY and CDR2 FYNNEI. This CDR3 is built from 12 residues. The germline V and J ends were trimmed by 3 bases and 3 bases, with 6 bases remaining between them. CDR3 loop: CASSERNYEQYF. The CDR3 DNA sequence: TGTGCCAGCAGTGAGAGGAACTACGAGCAGTACTTC.

A few counts support this clone. The chain employs TRBV5-4 and TRBJ1-1; tentative D call: TRBD1 (5 bases). Trimming shortened V by 1 base and J by 3 bases, and 13 bases separated the two germline ends. Germline V gives CDR1 SGHNT, CDR2 YYREEE (reference sequence). The length of the CDR3 is 15 residues. The CDR3 DNA is TGTGCCAGCAGCTTGAAACACCGGGGGGACACTGAAGCTTTCTTT. Protein sequence: CASSLKHRGDTEAFF.

The CDR3 sequence is CASTATGFHFRELFF. CDR3 in DNA: TGTGCCAGCACAGCGACAGGGTTTCATTTCAGGGAGCTGTTTTTT. This rearrangement joins TRBV28 to TRBJ2-2; 7 positions agree with TRBD1. V gave up 7 bases and J gave up 9 bases; unmatched junction bases: 14. Looked up from germline, CDR1 is MDHEN and CDR2 is SYDVKM. The CDR3 contains 15 residues.

The chain combines TRBV27 with TRBJ1-2; 7 bases align to TRBD1. Germline trimming cut 4 bases from V and 9 bases from J; bases unmatched to any gene: 8. The CDR3 is made up of 13 amino acids. CDR1 is MNHEY and CDR2 is SMNVEV in the germline V gene (reference sequence). The CDR3 nucleotides are TGTGCCAGCAGTTCCTCGAGAGGGGGCAGCTACACCTTC. It yields the protein CASSSSRGGSYTF.

V and J are TRBV28 and TRBJ1-5; TRBD1 agrees at 10 bases. V lost 10 bases to trimming and J lost 5 bases; unmatched junction nucleotides: 8. Germline CDR1 is MDHEN and CDR2 is SYDVKM. The CDR3 spans 14 residues. The CDR3 DNA sequence: TGTGCCACCAGGGACAGGGGATATGATCAGCCCCAGCATTTT. It specifies CATRDRGYDQPQHF.

The chain links TRBV7-9 to TRBJ2-7; 10 nucleotides agree with TRBD2. Germline V lookup: CDR1 SEHNR, CDR2 FQNEAQ (reference sequence). The V segment lost 5 bases and the J segment 3 bases; nucleotides outside the gene matches: 7. This CDR3 has 15 amino acids. CDR3 sequence reads: CASSPEREGRYEQYF. CDR3 coding DNA: TGTGCCAGCAGCCCTGAGCGGGAGGGCCGCTACGAGCAGTACTTC.

Remarks on this clone: The same CDR3 can be traced to other DNA sequences in this sample. This rearrangement joins TRBV5-1 to TRBJ1-5, with no clear D. The germline V and J ends were trimmed by 4 bases and 2 bases, with 10 bases remaining between them. Germline CDR1 reads SGHRS; CDR2 reads YFSETQ. The CDR3 is 14 amino acids. The CDR3 DNA reads TGCGCCAGCAGCGAGGGTAGTGGCAATCAGCCCCAGCATTTT. Amino acid sequence: CASSEGSGNQPQHF.

A remark on this clone: The final CDR3 position lacks the conserved phenylalanine or tryptophan, pointing to a likely read error. The rearrangement uses TRBV19 and TRBJ1-2; D possibly corresponds to TRBD1 (5 bases). V was cut by 5 bases and J by 8 bases, with 15 bases left in between. CDR1 and CDR2 from the germline V gene are LNHDA and SQIVND (reference sequence). CDR3 length: 13 amino acids. The CDR3 loop reads CASSRQGTGGYTL. CDR3 bases: TGTGCCAGTAGTCGGCAGGGTACCGGCGGCTACACCCTC.

With regard to this clone: Sequence at one end of the junction differs from germline and may be a read error. This chain uses TRBV2 with TRBJ2-1; no definite D call. Looked up from germline, CDR1 is SNHLY and CDR2 is FYNNEI. This CDR3 has 15 residues. Here the CDR3 DNA reads TGTGCCAGCAGTGAAGAGACTGGAGTCTACACTGAGCAGTTCTTC. Translation gives CASSEETGVYTEQFF.

This clone was seen once. The V gene is TRBV27, the J gene TRBJ2-7; a weak D match, TRBD1 (7 bases). There are 15 residues in the CDR3. Germline V CDR1 and CDR2: MNHEY, SMNVEV (reference sequence). The V end lost 5 bases, the J end lost 3 bases, and 17 bases lay between the germline ends. The CDR3 region has the DNA TGTGCCAGCAGTCCCCGGGGGACAGTGAACTACGAGCAGTACTTC. This sequence encodes CASSPRGTVNYEQYF.

The chain carries TRBV6-1 and TRBJ1-1, with D maybe TRBD1 (5 bases). Germline-derived CDR1 and CDR2 are MNHNS and SASEGT. V was cut by 6 bases and J by 7 bases, with 15 bases left in between. CDR3 length equals 13 residues. CDR3 protein: CASRLQDRVEAFF. CDR3 coding DNA: TGTGCCAGCAGGCTACAGGATCGTGTTGAAGCTTTCTTT.

The chain has TRBV28 and TRBJ2-5; a weak D match, TRBD1 (6 bases). V was trimmed by 2 bases and J by 0 bases, leaving 16 bases between them. There are 17 residues in the CDR3. The V gene's germline CDR1 is MDHEN and CDR2 SYDVKM. CDR3 amino acids: CASSLTGSGPYQETQYF. The CDR3 nucleotides are TGTGCCAGCAGTTTAACAGGGAGCGGCCCGTACCAAGAGACCCAGTACTTC.

This chain uses TRBV5-1 with TRBJ2-1, with 9 bases lining up with TRBD2. The CDR3 has 16 residues. Germline V CDR1 and CDR2: SGHRS, YFSETQ. The trim removed 5 bases at V and 5 bases at J, leaving 11 bases unmatched. CDR3 coding DNA: TGCGCCAGCAGGGATATCCGTAGCGGGAGAGACAATGAGCAGTTCTTC. Protein: CASRDIRSGRDNEQFF.

This clone occurred a few times. The chain uses TRBV19 and TRBJ1-1; possible D gene TRBD1, 5 bases. This CDR3 is built from 14 residues. CDR1 LNHDA and CDR2 SQIVND come from the germline V gene (reference sequence). Trimming took 3 bases from V and 5 from J, leaving 13 bases between them. CDR3 sequence reads: CASSILQAGTEAFF. The CDR3 coding sequence is TGTGCCAGTAGTATTTTACAGGCTGGGACTGAAGCTTTCTTT.

CDR3: CSATEETQYF. In DNA form, the CDR3 reads TGCAGCGCCACAGAAGAGACCCAGTACTTC. The rearrangement joins TRBV29-1 to TRBJ2-5; D is undetermined. V lost 7 bases to trimming and J lost 3 bases, with 6 bases between them. The CDR3 totals 10 residues. CDR1 is SQVTM and CDR2 is ANQGSEA in the germline V gene.

The gene calls are TRBV5-1 and TRBJ2-5; D is tentatively TRBD1 or TRBD2 (5 bases each). This CDR3 is 13 amino acids long. Trimming left V 7 bases short and J 5 bases short, with 15 bases between. Germline V gene data show CDR1 as SGHRS and CDR2 as YFSETQ. CDR3 nucleotide sequence: TGCGCCAGCCTTCGGCAGGGACGGGAGACCCAGTACTTC. It translates to CASLRQGRETQYF.

This rearrangement joins TRBV6-5 to TRBJ2-7; tentative D call: TRBD2 (6 bases). Germline loops: CDR1 MNHEY, CDR2 SVGAGI. The CDR3 runs to 14 residues. V was clipped by 6 bases and J by 5 bases, with 17 bases between them. The CDR3 sequence: CASRTGGRQDEQYF. CDR3 coding DNA: TGTGCCAGCAGAACGGGTGGGAGGCAAGACGAGCAGTACTTC.